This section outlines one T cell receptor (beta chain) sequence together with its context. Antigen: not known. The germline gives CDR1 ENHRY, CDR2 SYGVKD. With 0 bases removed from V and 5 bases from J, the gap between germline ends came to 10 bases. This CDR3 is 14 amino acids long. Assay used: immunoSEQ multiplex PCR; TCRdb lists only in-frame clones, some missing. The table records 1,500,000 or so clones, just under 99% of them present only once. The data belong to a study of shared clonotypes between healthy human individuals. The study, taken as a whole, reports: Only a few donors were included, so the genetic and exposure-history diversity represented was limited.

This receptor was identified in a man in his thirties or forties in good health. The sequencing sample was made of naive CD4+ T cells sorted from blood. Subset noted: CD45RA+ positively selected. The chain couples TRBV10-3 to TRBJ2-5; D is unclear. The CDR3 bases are TGTGCCATCAGTGAGTCGAACACGCGGGAGACCCAGTACTTC. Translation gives CAISESNTRETQYF.